This TCR beta chain was sequenced during a study of T cells in Graves' hyperthyroidism and ophthalmopathy (dated by TCRdb to about 2019). A note on the overall study: To identify TCR V-J signatures that set the groups apart, the researchers used a discovery cohort of 100 patients, made up of roughly 45 with Graves' ophthalmopathy and around 58 with stable Graves' hyperthyroidism. An independent validation cohort of 18 to 20 hyperthyroidism patients and 17 patients who later progressed to ophthalmopathy tested prospective prediction of ophthalmopathy. The paper describes TCR Vbeta CDR3 sequencing of 120 to 150 peripheral blood samples, made up of roughly 45 ophthalmopathy patients, more than 70 hyperthyroidism patients and about 17 progressor patients. Following sampling, methimazole starting at 30 mg daily was given to hyperthyroidism patients, and high-dose intravenous methylprednisolone was given to ophthalmopathy patients. The 85 to 100 discovery patients were divided at random into training and test sets in a 7:3 ratio. The study also compared thyroid tissue and blood T-cell repertoires from about six Graves' hyperthyroidism patients.

In the germline V gene (reference sequence), CDR1 corresponds to LNHDA and CDR2 to SQIVND. The germline V and J ends show losses of 3 bases and 2 bases respectively, and no gene match explains 9 bases of the junction. The CDR3, from cysteine to phenylalanine, totals 16 residues. Solely the CDR3 DNA is kept, with 48 bases framed from the first base. Patients with uncontrolled infections, other autoimmune diseases, pregnancy or lactation were excluded. Diagnoses were based on clinical symptoms, serum thyroxine and TRAb, thyroid ultrasound and orbital computed tomography. Total RNA was extracted with Trizol reagent, and quality was checked on an Agilent 2100 Bioanalyzer. TCR beta CDR3 regions were amplified from RNA transcripts. For the first round of RT-PCR on the TCR CDR3, the HTBI primer set was used together with the Qiagen OneStep RT-PCR kit. Libraries were constructed in a second round of multiplex PCR, after which size selection and purification were carried out. Sequencing of the libraries was done on an Illumina HiSeq2000 using paired-end 100 bp reads. Regarding the original processing steps: SOAPnuke was used to process the raw data, throwing out any read that contained adapters or uncalled bases, had a mean Phred below 15, or lacked an exact constant-primer or identifier match. High-quality paired reads were merged with COPE v1.2.5, and unique nucleotide sequences were defined as clonotypes. Clonotypes were aligned to IMGT TRBV, TRBD and TRBJ reference segments using MiTCR v1.1. Analysis was restricted to V-J combinations with a frequency above 0.0001, which covered just over 98% of repertoires. A TCS score was defined as the ratio of F50 (clonal expansion) to E x V (chaos), with BLOSUM62-based TCRdist applied between CDR3 peptides within each V-J. Welch's t-statistics and random forest reduced around 510 V-J features to 13, which were used in a naive Bayes classifier (R e1071). The similarity between thyroid and blood repertoires was quantified using the Morisita-Horn index. TCRdb trimmed public reads at Q25 via fastp, called clones via MiXCR and kept in-frame beta chains. Each entry is one CDR3 protein sequence, shown with its most common DNA and genes. Clone size and V and J calls follow TCRdb, not the original study. This sample gives 480,000 or so distinct CDR3 sequences in total; 46% of them show up just once. The ten largest clones add up to around 47% of the sample.

What the authors observed across the whole study: A 13 V-J signature model separated ophthalmopathy from stable hyperthyroidism, with 87.88% sensitivity and 81.08% specificity in cross-validation and 80%/75% in testing. In validation, the model predicted progression to ophthalmopathy with roughly 70% sensitivity and less than 80% specificity, a median of around six months before onset. Sample size was not statistically predetermined, and investigators were not blinded to group allocation. Most expanded thyroid clonotypes (frequency above 0.001) were also detected in blood, suggesting blood repertoires may reflect thyroid immune responses.

Comment on this clonotype: The target of this receptor is not known. Base qualities are not at hand, and no much larger clone is one base apart.

The sequenced sample consisted of peripheral blood or thyroid tissue (not recorded which). This TCR came from an adult woman with Graves' disease, either hyperthyroidism or ophthalmopathy (not recorded which). The V gene is TRBV19 and the J gene is TRBJ2-5, and TRBD1 matches 7 of the central bases. The DNA reads TGTGCCAGTAGTATCTTCGGGACAGTAAGTCAAGAGACCCAGTACTTC. It encodes CASSIFGTVSQETQYF.